The rows below give T cell receptor beta chains drawn from one sample of a study of blood T cell repertoires in COVID-19. Assay: immunoSEQ multiplex PCR; the TCRdb copy retains only in-frame clones and omits some. The sample consists of some 96,000 clones, 70% to 80% of them appearing once. What was sequenced was peripheral blood. The receptors shown here come from a man in his 70s with active or convalescent COVID-19. Each CDR3 is given with its conserved first and last residue. The D gene is left open where the match is weak. Part of the rows lack a size; the others show once, few, many or a class for expanded clones.

-	TRBV9	-	TRBJ2-2	TGTGCCAGCAGCGTAGACTACACCGGGGAGCTGTTTTTT	CASSVDYTGELFF
-	TRBV6-5	-	TRBJ1-1	TGTGCCAGCAGTCGGATTCGGGCGGGGGAAGCTTTCTTT	CASSRIRAGEAFF
-	TRBV4-1	TRBD2	TRBJ2-7	TGCGCCAGCAGCCCCAAACTAGCGGGGGGTTACGAGCAGTACTTC	CASSPKLAGGYEQYF
-	TRBV27	-	TRBJ1-6	TGTGCCAGCAGTTTCACAGGGCCATACGATTCACCCCTCCACTTT	CASSFTGPYDSPLHF
once	TRBV7-9	-	TRBJ2-6	TGTGCCAGCAGCACATCTAGAAGCGAGACCTCTGGGGCCAACGTCCTGACTTTC	CASSTSRSETSGANVLTF
many	TRBV4-3	-	TRBJ2-1	TGCGCCAGCAGCCAAGCTATAGTCTCCTACAATGAGCAGTTCTTC	CASSQAIVSYNEQFF
-	TRBV28	TRBD1	TRBJ1-2	TGTGCCAGCAGTTTACCCGGGACAGCTTATCTCTATGGCTACACCTTC	CASSLPGTAYLYGYTF
-	TRBV15	TRBD1	TRBJ2-1	TGTGCCACCAGCAGAGGGGACAGGGCCAATGAGCAGTTCTTC	CATSRGDRANEQFF
-	TRBV28	-	TRBJ1-4	TGTGCCAGCAGTTTTTGGGGGCAAGGGGAAAAACTGTTTTTT	CASSFWGQGEKLFF
-	TRBV6-5	-	TRBJ2-7	TGTGCCAGCAGTCAACATTCCTACGAGCAGTACTTC	CASSQHSYEQYF
-	TRBV4-3	TRBD1	TRBJ1-6	TGCGCCAGCAGGGCGGGGACAGGTCGATCACCCCTCCACTTT	CASRAGTGRSPLHF
-	TRBV4-3	-	TRBJ1-1	TGCGCCAGCAGCCAATTCCGGGGGACGGATTCTAACACTGAAGCTTTCTTT	CASSQFRGTDSNTEAFF
-	TRBV6-5	-	TRBJ2-1	TGTGCCAGCACTCTCTACCTGGGGAGTGAGCAGTTCTTC	CASTLYLGSEQFF
-	TRBV7-8	-	TRBJ1-1	TGTGCCAGCAGCCCCTGGCACGAGGGAGTTGAAGCTTTCTTT	CASSPWHEGVEAFF
-	TRBV19	TRBD1	TRBJ2-2	TGTGCCAGTAGTGGACAGGCGAACACCGGGGAGCTGTTTTTT	CASSGQANTGELFF
-	TRBV7-9	-	TRBJ2-1	TGTGCCAGCAGACCCCCCTCAGGGGACAATGAGCAGTTCTTC	CASRPPSGDNEQFF
once	TRBV5-6	TRBD1	TRBJ2-6	TGTGCCAGCAGCTCCTACCGGGACAGGGGGCTGGCTGGGGCCAACGTCCTGACTTTC	CASSSYRDRGLAGANVLTF
-	TRBV30	TRBD1	TRBJ2-7	TGTGCCTGGGGGTTTGGTGGCGTCAGGGGGAGCGACGAGCAGTACTTC	CAWGFGGVRGSDEQYF
-	TRBV18	-	TRBJ2-7	TGTGCCAGCTCACCCGCCCCGGCGCAGGGAACGGGCGAGCAGTACTTC	CASSPAPAQGTGEQYF
once	TRBV7-8	-	TRBJ2-7	TGTGCCAGCAGCTTACGGCGGGCGCCCTACGAGCAGTACTTC	CASSLRRAPYEQYF
once	TRBV6-5	-	TRBJ1-2	TGTGCCAGCAGGGAGGACCTTAACTATGGCTACACCTTC	CASREDLNYGYTF
few	TRBV2	TRBD2	TRBJ2-1	TGTGCCAGCAGCGCCGGGACTAGGGGGAACAATGAGCAGTTCTTC	CASSAGTRGNNEQFF
-	TRBV11-2	TRBD2	TRBJ2-3	TGTGCCAGCAGCTTGGGACTAGCGGGAGTAGATACGCAGTATTTT	CASSLGLAGVDTQYF
-	TRBV28	TRBD2	TRBJ2-7	TGTGCCAGCAGTTTGGGGGGGGGATACGAGCAGTACTTC	CASSLGGGYEQYF
-	TRBV18	TRBD2	TRBJ2-1	TGTGCCAGCTCATCACTAGCGGGGTCCTACAATGAGCAGTTCTTC	CASSSLAGSYNEQFF
-	TRBV6-6	TRBD1	TRBJ1-4	TGTGCCAGCACCGGGACAGACGAAAAACTGTTTTTT	CASTGTDEKLFF
-	TRBV10-3	-	TRBJ1-2	TGTGCCATCAGTGGTTCTCTGGGGTCAGGGGCTGGCTACACCTTC	CAISGSLGSGAGYTF
-	TRBV6-1	TRBD1	TRBJ1-5	TGTGCCAGCAGTGACAGGGGGAATAGCAATCAGCCCCAGCATTTT	CASSDRGNSNQPQHF
many	TRBV23-1	-	TRBJ2-7	TGCGCCAGCAGTCAATCGATCCGATTTCGGGGGTTCGACGAGCAGTACTTC	CASSQSIRFRGFDEQYF
few	TRBV18	-	TRBJ1-4	TGTGCCAGCTCACCTCGACAGTCTAATGAAAAACTGTTTTTT	CASSPRQSNEKLFF
-	TRBV19	-	TRBJ2-2	TGTGCCAGTAGTCTAACGGGGTACACCGGGGAGCTGTTTTTT	CASSLTGYTGELFF
-	TRBV2	TRBD2	TRBJ2-7	TGTGCCAGCAGTGAATCCTGGGGGGGTGCCTACGAGCAGTACTTC	CASSESWGGAYEQYF
-	TRBV7-2	-	TRBJ2-7	TGTGCCAGCAGCCCCCTCGTTAGCAGCGGGCTCTCCTACGAGCAGTACTTC	CASSPLVSSGLSYEQYF
-	TRBV10-3	-	TRBJ1-2	TGTGCCATCAGGGCCGGGCCCTCAGGGCTTAACTATGGCTACACCTTC	CAIRAGPSGLNYGYTF
-	TRBV2	-	TRBJ1-2	TGTGCCAGCAGTGAATCAGCGATCTATGGCTACACCTTC	CASSESAIYGYTF
-	TRBV2	TRBD1	TRBJ2-2	TGTGCCAGCAGGACCGGGACAGGGAGTACCGGGGAGCTGTTTTTT	CASRTGTGSTGELFF
few	TRBV11-2	TRBD1	TRBJ1-1	TGTGCCAGCAGCCGACAGGGGGCAATAGCTTTCTTT	CASSRQGAIAFF
-	TRBV3-1/TRBV3-2	TRBD1	TRBJ2-4	TGTGCCAGCAGCCCCCGGGACAGAATTCGTAACAAAAACATTCAGTACTTC	CASSPRDRIRNKNIQYF
-	TRBV12-3/TRBV12-4	-	TRBJ1-2	TGTGCCAGCAGTTTTTCAGGGGAAGGCTACACCTTC	CASSFSGEGYTF
-	TRBV9	-	TRBJ2-1	TGTGCCAGCAGCGCCTACGGGGGGCACACCAATGAGCAGTTCTTC	CASSAYGGHTNEQFF
-	TRBV19	-	TRBJ1-5	TGTGCCAGTAGTATCGCCGGGGGGGGCAATCAGCCCCAGCATTTT	CASSIAGGGNQPQHF
-	TRBV5-4	TRBD1	TRBJ1-6	TGTGCCAGCAGCCCCGGACAGGGAAGGAATTCACCCCTCCACTTT	CASSPGQGRNSPLHF
-	TRBV5-1	-	TRBJ2-1	TGCGCCAGCAGCCCATATACAGGGCTTGAGCAGTTCTTC	CASSPYTGLEQFF
-	TRBV27	-	TRBJ2-1	TGTGCCAGCAGTCTTACGTTACCCGCGGCTCCCTACAATGAGCAGTTCTTC	CASSLTLPAAPYNEQFF
-	TRBV5-4	-	TRBJ2-6	TGTGCCAGCAGCCGAGTTGTCTCTGGGGCCAACGTCCTGACTTTC	CASSRVVSGANVLTF
once	TRBV18	-	TRBJ2-3	TGTGCCAGCTCACCACCTAGCTCAGATACGCAGTATTTT	CASSPPSSDTQYF
-	TRBV7-8	-	TRBJ1-2	TGTGCCAGCAGCCCGGGGACATATACTAACCTAGGCTACACCTTC	CASSPGTYTNLGYTF
-	TRBV11-3	TRBD2	TRBJ2-3	TGTGCCAGCAGCCGTCGGGGGGGAGAAGATACGCAGTATTTT	CASSRRGGEDTQYF
few	TRBV7-6	TRBD2	TRBJ2-5	TGTGCCAGCAGCGCGGGGGGGCCAGGAAGTTTTCGGGCCCAAGAGACCCAGTACTTC	CASSAGGPGSFRAQETQYF
-	TRBV28	-	TRBJ1-1	TGTGCCAGCAGGTCGAGGGTGAGATCGCAGAACACTGAAGCTTTCTTT	CASRSRVRSQNTEAFF
few	TRBV25-1	-	TRBJ2-2	TGTGCCAGCAGTGAACTTGAGGGCGGGGAGCTGTTTTTT	CASSELEGGELFF
once	TRBV7-2	TRBD2	TRBJ2-7	TGTGCCAGCAGTATTACTAGCGGGGTAACCGAGCAGTACTTC	CASSITSGVTEQYF
-	TRBV5-1	-	TRBJ2-1	TGCGCCAGCAGCCCCGGCGGTGGCAGTTCTTCCTACAATGAGCAGTTCTTC	CASSPGGGSSSYNEQFF
-	TRBV24-1	-	TRBJ1-5	TGTGCCACCCAGAGCAGGGAAGGTCGCAATCAGCCCCAGCATTTT	CATQSREGRNQPQHF
-	TRBV19	TRBD1	TRBJ1-6	TGTGCCAGTACCCCCGGGACAGGGCTAACCCTCCACTTT	CASTPGTGLTLHF
-	TRBV7-2	TRBD2	TRBJ2-3	TGTGCCAGCAGCAACCTAGCGGGAGTTGCGTCGGGTAACACAGATACGCAGTATTTT	CASSNLAGVASGNTDTQYF
-	TRBV30	-	TRBJ1-2	TGTGCCGGACTGTACAGGGCTAACTATGGCTACACCTTC	CAGLYRANYGYTF
-	TRBV2	-	TRBJ1-6	TGTGCCAGCGGTCAAAGCACTAATTCACCCCTCCACTTT	CASGQSTNSPLHF